The 24 T cell receptor beta chains given below trace back to one sample, sequenced in a study of Ad26.COV2.S vaccination and SARS-CoV-2 variants. Using immunoSEQ multiplex PCR, the repertoire was profiled, and TCRdb retains in-frame clones only, with some absent. The sample lists a few hundred thousand clones, 70% to 90% occurring once. Documented treatment: around 19 received Ad26.COV2.S at low or high dose, single or two shots; roughly 5 received placebo; per-sample allocation not given. Day 63 following the first vaccine or placebo injection was when the samples were taken. The sample was peripheral blood, taken in a trial of Ad26.COV2.S vaccine versus placebo. The receptors stem from a person between 18 and 59 years old who received the Ad26.COV2.S COVID-19 vaccine or a placebo.

V is TRBV6-2 or TRBV6-3 and J is TRBJ2-1; D gene unclear. Germline CDR1 and CDR2: MNHEY and SVGEGT. V lost 2 bases and J lost 7, with 24 bases in between. This CDR3 has 18 amino acids. The CDR3 DNA is TGTGCCAGCAGTTACGGGTTATCCGTGACCCTCCTCTTTAATGAGCAGTTCTTC. Translating it yields CASSYGLSVTLLFNEQFF.

The sample holds a few counts of this clone. The gene calls are TRBV28 and TRBJ2-3, with D possibly matching TRBD2 (5 bases). V was trimmed by 6 bases and J by 4 bases, leaving 17 bases between them. The CDR3 contains 15 residues. The germline V gene encodes CDR1 MDHEN and CDR2 SYDVKM. As DNA, the CDR3 is TGTGCCAGCAGGCAGTCGGGGTTTGGTCCAGATACGCAGTATTTT. It translates to CASRQSGFGPDTQYF.

The rearrangement uses TRBV9 and TRBJ1-1; no firm D call. V dropped 0 bases and J dropped 2 bases, with 5 bases sitting between them. The CDR3 is 13 residues long. Germline V gives CDR1 SGDLS, CDR2 YYNGEE. DNA for the CDR3: TGTGCCAGCAGCGTAGCCCCTAACACTGAAGCTTTCTTT. It is translated as CASSVAPNTEAFF.

This rearrangement joins TRBV7-8 to TRBJ2-5; 8 bases fit TRBD1. The germline CDR1 and CDR2 sequences are SGHVS and FQNEAQ. The J segment lost 4 bases and the V segment lost 1 base, leaving 8 bases of the junction unmatched. CDR3 length: 16 residues. The CDR3 loop reads CASSLERRGLRETQYF. Here the CDR3 DNA reads TGTGCCAGCAGCTTAGAACGCAGGGGGCTTCGAGAGACCCAGTACTTC.

The V gene is TRBV4-1, the J gene TRBJ2-3; weak D call: TRBD2 (5 bases). Germline V gene lookup returns CDR1 MGHRA and CDR2 YSYEKL. Between the trimmed V and J ends, which lost 2 bases and 0 bases, there was a span of 12 bases. The CDR3 covers 16 residues. The CDR3 DNA sequence: TGCGCCAGCAGCCAAAGGGAATCGGGGAGCACAGATACGCAGTATTTT. Its protein product is CASSQRESGSTDTQYF.

V is TRBV6-2 or TRBV6-3 and J is TRBJ2-7, with D possibly being TRBD1 (6 bases). The germline V and J ends were trimmed by 8 bases and 0 bases, with 14 bases remaining between them. There are 14 residues in the CDR3. The germline V gene has CDR1 MNHEY and CDR2 SVGEGT. CDR3 sequence reads: CASGPRDTSYEQYF. DNA of the CDR3: TGTGCCAGCGGCCCACGGGACACCTCCTACGAGCAGTACTTC.

The V call is TRBV28, the J call TRBJ1-1, with D maybe TRBD1 (5 bases). Germline-derived CDR1 and CDR2 are MDHEN and SYDVKM. There are 13 residues in the CDR3. The V and J ends lost 1 base and 7 bases respectively, with 10 bases between them. The CDR3 here is CASSLFNTGEAFF. The CDR3 DNA sequence: TGTGCCAGCAGTTTATTCAATACAGGTGAAGCTTTCTTT.

This clone was counted a single time. The rearrangement joins TRBV30 to TRBJ1-5, with a possible D match to TRBD1 (5 bases). The CDR3 covers 14 residues. The germline V and J ends were trimmed by 0 bases and 7 bases, with 13 bases remaining between them. CDR1 is GTSNPN and CDR2 is SVGIG in the germline V gene (reference sequence). The CDR3, as DNA: TGTGCCTGGAGTGTGGGACTCCGGGAACAGCCCCAGCATTTT. Encoded protein: CAWSVGLREQPQHF.

V and J are TRBV28 and TRBJ2-7, with a tentative D call TRBD1 (5 bases). Germline CDR1 reads MDHEN; CDR2 reads SYDVKM. The CDR3 runs to 16 residues. Trimming removed 3 bases at V and 0 bases at J, with 15 bases between. The CDR3 DNA reads TGTGCCAGCAGTTTTACCCAGGGTCGGAGCTCCTACGAGCAGTACTTC. Translated: CASSFTQGRSSYEQYF.

The rearrangement links TRBV27 to TRBJ1-4; the D gene is possibly TRBD1 (5 bases). Germline CDR1 is MNHEY and CDR2 is SMNVEV (reference sequence). V lost 2 bases, J lost 4 bases, and 11 bases lay in between. There are 15 residues in the CDR3. DNA of the CDR3: TGTGCCAGCAGTTTACCAGGACAACTTAATGAAAAACTGTTTTTT. The encoded protein is CASSLPGQLNEKLFF.

This clone is a singleton in its sample. This sample also contains other DNA sequences that code for the same CDR3. V and J are TRBV6-5 and TRBJ2-7; 7 bases match TRBD1. In germline, CDR1 is MNHEY, CDR2 SVGAGI. The CDR3 extends over 13 amino acids. The V and J ends lost 5 bases and 3 bases, in that order; junction bases with no gene match: 4. The CDR3 DNA sequence: TGTGCCAGCAGTCGGACAGGATACTACGAGCAGTACTTC. Residues: CASSRTGYYEQYF.

V and J are TRBV27 and TRBJ2-7; 7 bases are a match to TRBD1. Germline trimming cut 6 bases from V and 2 bases from J; bases unmatched to any gene: 13. This CDR3 comprises 16 residues. Germline CDR1 is MNHEY and CDR2 is SMNVEV (reference sequence). CDR3 residues: CASRQTGTEYTYEQYF. The CDR3 DNA follows: TGTGCCAGCAGACAAACAGGGACAGAATATACCTACGAGCAGTACTTC.

This clone was observed a single time. The chain is built from TRBV19 and TRBJ2-1; D may be TRBD1 or TRBD2 (6 bases each). V lost 7 bases and J 6 bases, leaving 19 bases between the germline ends. CDR1 is LNHDA and CDR2 is SQIVND in the germline V gene (reference sequence). This CDR3 region has 15 residues. CDR3 region: CASNLYPGEANEQFF. The CDR3, as DNA: TGTGCCAGTAATCTGTACCCAGGGGAGGCCAATGAGCAGTTCTTC.

This chain uses TRBV6-2 or TRBV6-3 with TRBJ2-5; 9 positions match TRBD1. The CDR3 consists of 16 residues. V lost 6 bases to trimming and J lost 7 bases; unmatched junction nucleotides: 15. Germline assignment: CDR1 MNHEY and CDR2 SVGEGT. CDR3 region: CASSRSPGTGMGTQYF. The CDR3 DNA reads as TGTGCCAGCAGCCGCAGTCCCGGGACAGGGATGGGGACCCAGTACTTC.

The rearrangement uses TRBV10-2 and TRBJ2-2; D unclear. The CDR3 runs 12 residues. CDR1 is WSHSY, CDR2 SAAADI, per germline. Trimming removed 4 bases from V and 7 bases from J, with 7 bases in between. The CDR3 nucleotides are TGCGCCAGCAGTGGTGGGATCGGGGAGCTGTTTTTT. It is translated as CASSGGIGELFF.

The rearrangement links TRBV28 to TRBJ1-6; D might be TRBD1 (5 bases). From germline, CDR1 is MDHEN and CDR2 SYDVKM. The CDR3 spans 14 residues. Trimming shortened V by 6 bases and J by 6 bases, and 12 bases separated the two germline ends. The CDR3: CASSGGGSNSPLHF. CDR3 coding DNA: TGTGCCAGCAGCGGGGGAGGGTCTAATTCACCCCTCCACTTT.

The chain recombines TRBV21-1 with TRBJ1-4; the table's D call, TRBD1, was not checked against the DNA. TRBV21-1 is a listed pseudogene. The CDR3 has 18 amino acids. The CDR3 sequence is CASSRRTGGGATNEKLFF. In DNA, the CDR3 is TGTGCCAGCAGCAGGAGGACAGGTGGAGGAGCAACTAATGAAAAACTGTTTTTT.

The gene calls are TRBV7-2 and TRBJ2-1; D perhaps matches TRBD2 (6 bases). Per the germline V gene, CDR1 is SGHTA and CDR2 is FQGNSA. Deletions cut 5 bases from V and 2 bases from J, with 13 bases between. This CDR3 is built from 15 residues. In nucleotides, the CDR3 is TGTGCCAGCAGCACTATAGCGGCACCCTACAATGAGCAGTTCTTC. It specifies CASSTIAAPYNEQFF.

The chain couples TRBV2 to TRBJ2-2; 9 bases agree with TRBD1. Looked up from germline, CDR1 is SNHLY and CDR2 is FYNNEI. J lost 3 bases, V lost 4 bases, and 3 bases had no gene match. The CDR3 extends over 15 amino acids. The CDR3: CASSVGTGYTGELFF. The CDR3 DNA follows: TGTGCCAGCAGTGTAGGGACAGGGTACACCGGGGAGCTGTTTTTT. Variable domain in full (rest from reference TRBV2 and TRBJ2-2): EPEVTQTPSHQVTQMGQEVILRCVPISNHLYFYWYRQILGQKVEFLVSFYNNEISEKSEIFDDQFSVERPDGSNFTLKIRSTKLEDSAMYFCASSVGTGYTGELFFGEGSRLTVL.

The chain has TRBV4-1 and TRBJ1-1, with D perhaps matching TRBD1 (5 bases). Trimming took off 4 bases at V and 4 bases at J, with 16 bases between the two ends. The CDR3 totals 15 residues. Looked up from germline, CDR1 is MGHRA and CDR2 is YSYEKL. The CDR3: CASSPSGLTGTEAFF. CDR3 DNA sequence: TGCGCCAGCAGCCCCTCGGGACTCACTGGCACTGAAGCTTTCTTT.

The chain links TRBV5-1 to TRBJ2-7; D is unclear. From germline, CDR1 is SGHRS and CDR2 YFSETQ. Trimming left V 2 bases short and J 5 bases short, with 5 bases between. This CDR3 has 11 amino acids. The CDR3 nucleotides read TGCGCCAGCAGCTTACACGACGAGCAGTACTTC. Translated, it gives CASSLHDEQYF.

The chain joins TRBV27 to TRBJ2-2; 7 bases align to TRBD1. The CDR3 covers 15 residues. J was trimmed by 1 base and V by 4 bases; bases with no gene match: 3. Germline-derived CDR1 and CDR2 are MNHEY and SMNVEV (reference sequence). The CDR3 bases are TGTGCCAGCAGTTCCTGGACAGGGAACACCGGGGAGCTGTTTTTT. Translated: CASSSWTGNTGELFF.

V is TRBV6-2 or TRBV6-3 and J is TRBJ2-2, with D uncertain. Trimming removed 2 bases at V and 3 bases at J, with 4 bases between. Germline V gene sequence: CDR1 MNHEY, CDR2 SVGEGT. The CDR3 covers 13 residues. This chain's CDR3 is CASSYLDTGELFF. CDR3 sequence (DNA): TGTGCCAGCAGTTACCTGGACACCGGGGAGCTGTTTTTT.

The chain is built from TRBV6-2 or TRBV6-3 and TRBJ2-1; perhaps TRBD1 as D (5 bases). Germline assignment: CDR1 MNHEY and CDR2 SVGEGT. This CDR3 has 14 amino acids. With 5 bases removed from V and 4 bases from J, the gap between germline ends came to 12 bases. The CDR3 DNA follows: TGTGCCAGCAGTCCCTATACAGGTTACAATGAGCAGTTCTTC. Translating gives CASSPYTGYNEQFF.